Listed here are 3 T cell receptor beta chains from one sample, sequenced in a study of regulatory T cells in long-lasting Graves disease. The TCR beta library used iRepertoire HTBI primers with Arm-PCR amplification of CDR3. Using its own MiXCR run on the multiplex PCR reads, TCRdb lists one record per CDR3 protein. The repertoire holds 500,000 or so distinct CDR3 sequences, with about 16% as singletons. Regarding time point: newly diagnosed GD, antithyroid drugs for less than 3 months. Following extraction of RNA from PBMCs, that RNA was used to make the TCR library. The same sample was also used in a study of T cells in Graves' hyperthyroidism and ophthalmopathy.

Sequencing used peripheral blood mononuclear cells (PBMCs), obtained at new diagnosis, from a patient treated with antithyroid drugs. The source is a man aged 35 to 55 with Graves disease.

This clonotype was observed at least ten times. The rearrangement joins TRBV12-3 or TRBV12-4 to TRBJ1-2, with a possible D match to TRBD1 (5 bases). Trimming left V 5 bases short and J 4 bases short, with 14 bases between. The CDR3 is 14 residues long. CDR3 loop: CASSLNQGPYGYTF. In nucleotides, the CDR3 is TGTGCCAGCAGTCTCAACCAGGGTCCCTATGGCTACACCTTC.

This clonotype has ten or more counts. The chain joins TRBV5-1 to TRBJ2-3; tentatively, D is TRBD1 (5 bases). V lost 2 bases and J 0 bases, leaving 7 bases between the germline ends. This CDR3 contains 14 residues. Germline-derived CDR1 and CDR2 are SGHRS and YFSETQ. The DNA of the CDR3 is TGCGCCAGCAGCTTCCAGGGTAGCACAGATACGCAGTATTTT. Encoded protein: CASSFQGSTDTQYF.

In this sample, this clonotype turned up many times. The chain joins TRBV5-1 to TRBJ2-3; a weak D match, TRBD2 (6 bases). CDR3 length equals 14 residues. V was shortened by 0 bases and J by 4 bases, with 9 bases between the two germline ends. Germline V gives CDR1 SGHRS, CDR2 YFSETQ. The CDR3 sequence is CASSLGRAPDTQYF. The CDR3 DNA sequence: TGCGCCAGCAGCTTGGGGAGGGCCCCAGATACGCAGTATTTT.